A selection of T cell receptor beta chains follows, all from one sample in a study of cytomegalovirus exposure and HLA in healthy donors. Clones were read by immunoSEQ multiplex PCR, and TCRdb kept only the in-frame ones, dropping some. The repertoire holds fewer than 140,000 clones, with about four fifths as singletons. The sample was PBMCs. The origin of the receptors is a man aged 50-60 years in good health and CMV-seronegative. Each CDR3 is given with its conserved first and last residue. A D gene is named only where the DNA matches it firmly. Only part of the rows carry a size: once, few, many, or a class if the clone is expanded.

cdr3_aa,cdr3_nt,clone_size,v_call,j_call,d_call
CASSILGDPTNEKLFF,TGTGCCAGTAGTATACTGGGAGATCCAACTAATGAAAAACTGTTTTTT,.,TRBV19,TRBJ1-4,.
CASSFPTRQPQHF,TGTGCCAGCAGTTTCCCTACCAGGCAGCCCCAGCATTTT,.,TRBV28,TRBJ1-5,.
CAWWDRAYYGYTF,TGTGCCTGGTGGGACAGAGCTTACTATGGCTACACCTTC,once,TRBV30,TRBJ1-2,TRBD1
CASSLGQGNNEQFF,TGTGCCAGCAGCTTGGGGCAGGGGAACAATGAGCAGTTCTTC,.,TRBV5-4,TRBJ2-1,.
CASSATSERGTQYF,TGTGCCAGCAGTGCGACTAGCGAGCGGGGGACCCAGTACTTC,.,TRBV6-1,TRBJ2-5,TRBD2
CASSLDSGLGYTF,TGTGCCAGCAGCCTGGACAGTGGATTAGGCTACACCTTC,.,TRBV27,TRBJ1-2,.
CASRTSGGKNNEQFF,TGTGCCAGCCGGACTAGCGGGGGGAAGAACAATGAGCAGTTCTTC,.,TRBV18,TRBJ2-1,TRBD2
CAISDPGTPADTIYF,TGTGCCATCAGTGACCCCGGGACACCCGCAGACACCATATATTTT,.,TRBV10-3,TRBJ1-3,.
CASSEGRYITNYGYTF,TGTGCCAGCAGTGAAGGGAGGTACATTACTAACTATGGCTACACCTTC,.,TRBV6-1,TRBJ1-2,.
CASSFGGGLWEKLFF,TGTGCCAGCAGCTTCGGGGGGGGACTCTGGGAAAAACTGTTTTTT,.,TRBV5-4,TRBJ1-4,.